This T cell receptor (beta chain) came from a study of tissue T cells after allogeneic stem cell transplantation (dated by TCRdb to between 2021 and 2023). Describing the broader study: The study profiled TCR beta repertoires in many tissues obtained from research autopsies of patients with and without GVHD, and also in mouse models of GVHD. On the human side, the study was prospective and observational, with no blinding or randomization. Study-wide conclusions, independent of this receptor: Not many T cell clones showed up in more than one patient, yet clustering based on motifs uncovered repertoire signatures that were shared across patients in a tissue-specific way. The patient cohort was small and varied clinically, and sampling depth was recognized as a limitation. Which tissue TCRs were alloreactive or antigen-specific was not determined in the study, and some of the clones might have been host cells that persisted. Within patients, how anatomically similar tissues were was a major factor shaping TCR repertoire composition, regardless of disease or transplant status. Blood and spleen T cells captured only a limited portion of the TCR repertoire detected in tissues, in both patients and mice.

The library was obtained by the immunoSEQ multiplex PCR assay. TCRbeta CDR3 sequencing was performed at survey depth by Adaptive Biotechnologies, and CDR3 sequences, V/J genes, productive frequency and template counts were reported. Amplification of TCR beta CDR3 regions was performed from genomic DNA rather than from RNA. Regarding the original processing steps: Pairwise repertoire overlap between tissues was quantified with Jensen-Shannon divergence, where 1 means complete divergence and 0 identical. Based on pairwise JSD values, tissues were grouped by single-linkage agglomerative hierarchical clustering, and the results were shown as dendrograms. All patient samples were analyzed with GLIPH2 using simulation_depth 1000, kmer_min_depth 3 and cdr3_length_cutoff 8, and only groups containing more than two unique CDR3s were kept. In a standardized tissue-overlap score, Jaccard GLIPH-group overlap across patients was extrapolated to a standard repertoire size of 1000 clones. Associations of diversity with clinical or experimental variables used linear mixed-effect models with tissue fixed effects and individual random effects. TCRdb limited this immuneACCESS table to in-frame rearrangements with V and J called. A share of clones is missing; checked studies link under half to unresolved V genes, and the rest is unexplained. That table furnishes V, J and clone size, whereas the DNA furnished D and trimming. This sample gives a few thousand clones in total; approximately 50% of them show up just once. The ten most abundant clones make up over 5.5% of the sample.

Details on this clone: The antigen this receptor binds is unknown. The gene names and germline sequences used here belong to the mouse.

The sample's time point label, in plain terms: mouse harvest day 7 after allogeneic transplant. Each mouse graft, delivered by tail vein injection, combined 10^6 splenic CD5+ T cells with 10^7 T-cell-depleted bone marrow cells. GVHD in mice was modeled with a major MHC-mismatch B6 (H2b) into BALB/c (H2d) model, and tissues were profiled at day 7 or 14. Mouse tissues and retro-orbital blood were harvested on day 7 or 14 post-transplant using separate sterile tools per animal; livers were flushed beforehand. Before genomic DNA was isolated with the DNeasy Blood & Tissue Kit, mouse tissues were minced with razor blades in buffered saline. The sequenced sample consisted of gut tissue. This TCR came from a female BALB/c mouse given C57BL/6 T cells with graft-versus-host disease after an allogeneic hematopoietic cell transplant.

CDR3 DNA, as far as it was read: TGCACCTGCAGTTCCCGGGACAGGGGCACAGAAGTCTTC. It translates to CTCSSRDRGTEVF. From start to end, the CDR3 is CTCSSRDRGTEVFF. In this chain, TRBV1 is recombined with TRBJ1-1, with 10 bases aligning to TRBD1. The read ends 1 residue shy of where the CDR3 ends; the end is completed using the germline J gene. Reading from cysteine to phenylalanine, the CDR3 counts 14 amino acids. The DNA shown is the part of the CDR3 that was read: 39 bases, in frame from base 1. CDR1 NSQYPW and CDR2 LRSPGD are derived from the germline V gene (reference sequence). At the junction V is shortened by 5 bases and J by 4 bases; bases outside the gene matches: 4.